Listed here is a single TCR beta chain. The antigen is not known. This CDR3 is built from 17 residues. Germline V gene sequence: CDR1 WSHSY, CDR2 SAAADI. After removal of 2 bases from V and 3 bases from J, the junction contained 10 bases not matched to a gene. The data are from a study of vaccination effects on CD4 cells after COVID-19. Study as a whole: From a couple of convalescent patients, samples were taken 16 days and one week before vaccination.

Produced via immunoSEQ multiplex PCR; TCRdb's table is partial and in-frame only. This table has 40,000 to 50,000 clones, roughly 80% appearing once. Viral peptide pools were used in the ViraFEST assay to expand antigen-specific CD4+ T cells, and sequencing came afterward. Researchers isolated CD4+ T cells once approximately eleven days of culture had elapsed. PCR showed that the person got SARS-CoV-2 infection at some point between March and December 2020. This sample comprised CD4+ T cells from PBMCs cultured with a peptide pool, obtained before COVID-19 vaccination. This clonotype was obtained from a human donor who had a prior SARS-CoV-2 infection. The gene calls are TRBV10-2 and TRBJ2-5, with 9 positions matching TRBD2. The CDR3 DNA is TGCGCCAGCAGTGAGGGCCCAGCGGGGGGAGCTAAAGAGACCCAGTACTTC. Translating gives CASSEGPAGGAKETQYF.